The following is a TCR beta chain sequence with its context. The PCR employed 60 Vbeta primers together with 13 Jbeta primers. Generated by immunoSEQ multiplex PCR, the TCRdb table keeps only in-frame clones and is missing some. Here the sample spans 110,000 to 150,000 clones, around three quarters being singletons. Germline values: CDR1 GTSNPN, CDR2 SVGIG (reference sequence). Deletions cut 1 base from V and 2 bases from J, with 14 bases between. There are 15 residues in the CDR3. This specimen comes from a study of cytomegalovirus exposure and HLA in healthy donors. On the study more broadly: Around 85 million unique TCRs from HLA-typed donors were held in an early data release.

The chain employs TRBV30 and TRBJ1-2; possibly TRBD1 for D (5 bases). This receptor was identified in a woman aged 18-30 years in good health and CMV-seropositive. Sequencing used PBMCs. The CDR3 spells CAWSARTTLNYGYTF. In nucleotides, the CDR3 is TGTGCCTGGAGTGCGAGGACAACGTTAAACTATGGCTACACCTTC.